The 2 T cell receptor beta chains below were found in one sample sequenced in a study of T-cell memory formation after mild COVID-19. Each CDR3 protein is one row after TCRdb ran MiXCR on the 5' RACE reads. The data show roughly 160,000 distinct CDR3 sequences, 10% to 15% seen once. The sequencing input was PBMCs or a T cell subset sorted from them (not recorded which). These receptors were collected from a man aged 18 to 29 who had mild COVID-19 (a few samples of this study predate the infection). Cell type and time point are not known.

In its sample, this clonotype was seen a few times. This sequence joins TRBV27 and TRBJ2-7; tentatively, D is TRBD1 or TRBD2 (5 bases each). Germline CDR1 is MNHEY and CDR2 is SMNVEV (reference sequence). Deletions cut 6 bases from V and 5 bases from J, with 11 bases between. CDR3 length equals 12 residues. The CDR3 is CASRTQGDEQYF. The CDR3 DNA reads TGTGCCAGCAGGACTCAGGGAGACGAGCAGTACTTC.

The V and J genes are TRBV7-2 and TRBJ2-5; 11 bases line up with TRBD2. Germline V gene data show CDR1 as SGHTA and CDR2 as FQGNSA. CDR3 length: 18 residues. V trimming: 5 bases; J trimming: 5 bases; junction bases outside the gene matches: 16. The chain's CDR3 is CASSPKGVSGGAYETQYF. The CDR3 nucleotides are TGTGCCAGCAGCCCCAAAGGAGTTAGCGGGGGGGCCTACGAGACCCAGTACTTC.